Following are 21 T cell receptor beta chains from one sample sequenced in a study. Treg sorting used a CD4+CD25+CD127-/low gate. TCRdb reprocessed the 5' RACE reads via MiXCR and lists one record per CDR3 protein. The sample yields roughly 57,000 distinct CDR3 sequences, more than 20% seen once. The material sequenced was tumor-infiltrating Tregs sorted from the breast tumor. These receptors were taken from a female donor with breast cancer.

The V call is TRBV10-3, the J call TRBJ1-6, with TRBD1 matching 10 bases. Germline assignment: CDR1 ENHRY and CDR2 SYGVKD. This CDR3 has 16 residues. J gave up 8 bases and V 7 bases, and 11 bases lay outside the gene matches. This CDR3 reads CAIKGQGLSRDSPLHF. The CDR3 DNA sequence: TGTGCCATCAAGGGACAGGGGTTGAGTAGGGATTCACCCCTCCACTTT.

The chain has TRBV24-1 and TRBJ2-5; no firm D call. Germline CDR1 and CDR2: KGHDR and SFDVKD. The CDR3 runs 13 residues. Trimming removed 6 bases at V and 1 base at J, with 8 bases between. In nucleotides, the CDR3 is TGTGCCACCAGTCGGTGTACCCAAGAGACCCAGTACTTC. Encoded protein: CATSRCTQETQYF.

The table lists this clonotype with many counts. The junction does not match germline at one end; this may be a read error. The chain couples TRBV7-7 to TRBJ2-1, with 11 bases lining up with TRBD2. This CDR3 has 13 residues. Looked up from germline, CDR1 is SSHAT and CDR2 is FNYEAQ (reference sequence). The CDR3 DNA reads TGTGCTAGCAGCTTCCTAGCGGGAGGTGAGCAGTTCTTC. Translation: CASSFLAGGEQFF.

This clonotype was counted a single time. No conserved phenylalanine or tryptophan is present at the end of the CDR3, so a read error is the likely explanation. This chain joins TRBV5-1 and TRBJ2-3, with 8 bases lining up with TRBD1. Germline V CDR1 and CDR2: SGHRS, YFSETQ. The CDR3 is made up of 15 amino acids. The V gene end was trimmed by 0 bases and the J gene end by 6 bases; junction bases not matched to a gene: 6. The CDR3 region is CASSLGTGTRDTQYL. As DNA, the CDR3 is TGCGCCAGCAGCTTGGGGACAGGGACCAGGGATACGCAGTATCTT.

This clonotype was counted a few times. This chain joins TRBV12-3 or TRBV12-4 and TRBJ1-1, with 8 positions matching TRBD1. The CDR3 totals 17 residues. The V gene end was trimmed by 5 bases and the J gene end by 0 bases; junction bases not matched to a gene: 11. This chain's CDR3 is CASSTGTGGGMNTEAFF. The CDR3 coding sequence is TGTGCCAGCAGTACCGGAACAGGGGGGGGCATGAACACTGAAGCTTTCTTT.

This clonotype was counted ten times or more. The rearrangement links TRBV4-1 to TRBJ1-2, with D uncertain. Germline-derived CDR1 and CDR2 are MGHRA and YSYEKL. The CDR3 covers 16 residues. Between the trimmed V and J ends, which lost 1 base and 0 bases, there was a span of 12 bases. This chain's CDR3 is CASSQAWTDSNYGYTF. The CDR3 nucleotides read TGCGCCAGCAGCCAAGCTTGGACGGACTCTAACTATGGCTACACCTTC.

With respect to this clonotype: A much larger clone is a single base away; this may be a read error. The V gene is TRBV28, the J gene TRBJ1-2; no clear D gene. CDR1 and CDR2 (germline): MDHEN, SYDVKM. Between the trimmed V and J ends, which lost 3 bases and 2 bases, there was a span of 10 bases. The CDR3 consists of 14 residues. The CDR3: CASSFPARNYGYTF. As DNA, the CDR3 is TGTGCCAGCAGTTTTCCCGCCAGGAACTATGGCTACACCTTC.

This chain links TRBV7-6 with TRBJ2-7; D unresolved. Germline V CDR1 and CDR2: SGHVS, FNYEAQ. Between the trimmed V and J ends, which lost 4 bases and 2 bases, there was a span of 9 bases. The CDR3 extends over 13 amino acids. The CDR3, as DNA: TGTGCCAGCAGCTCCCCGAGGACCTACGAGCAGTACTTC. This encodes CASSSPRTYEQYF. Combining the CDR3 with reference TRBV7-6 and TRBJ2-7 gives the whole variable domain GAGVSQSPRYKVTKRGQDVALRCDPISGHVSLYWYRQALGQGPEFLTYFNYEAQQDKSGLPNDRFSAERPEGSISTLTIQRTEQRDSAMYRCASSSPRTYEQYFGPGTRLTVT.

About this clonotype: A read error is possible here, since a much larger clone lies one base away. The CDR3 DNA is TGTGCCAGCACGAAGTGGGGGGCGACAGATACGCAGTATTTT. This encodes CASTKWGATDTQYF. The chain recombines TRBV6-5 with TRBJ2-3; D assignment may be TRBD1 or TRBD2 (6 bases each). The CDR3 sequence is 14 residues long. Trimming stripped 7 bases from V and 3 bases from J, with 14 bases between. The germline V gene encodes CDR1 MNHEY and CDR2 SVGAGI.

The chain uses TRBV28 and TRBJ2-1; 11 positions agree with TRBD1. The trim removed 5 bases at V and 9 bases at J, leaving 12 bases unmatched. The CDR3 extends over 16 amino acids. In germline, CDR1 is MDHEN, CDR2 SYDVKM. The CDR3 sequence: CASSPPRTGGWGEQFF. CDR3 nucleotide sequence: TGTGCCAGCAGTCCCCCTCGGACAGGGGGCTGGGGTGAGCAGTTCTTC.

V usage is TRBV6-1 and J usage is TRBJ2-7; D assignment may be TRBD1 or TRBD2 (6 bases each). V lost 4 bases and J lost 7, with 17 bases in between. Germline assignment: CDR1 MNHNS and CDR2 SASEGT. The CDR3 covers 14 residues. The CDR3 nucleotides read TGTGCCAGCAGTGTGTGGGGGGCGCCGGGGGAGCAGTACTTC. Its protein product is CASSVWGAPGEQYF.

A note on this clonotype: Being one base from a much bigger clone, this may be a read error. The chain employs TRBV6-5 and TRBJ1-6, with a weak D call TRBD1 (5 bases). There are 13 residues in the CDR3. Germline CDR1 MNHEY, CDR2 SVGAGI. Trimming removed 6 bases from V and 10 bases from J, with 13 bases in between. CDR3 DNA sequence: TGTGCCAGCAGCCTCAGGGATAGATCACCCCTCCACTTT. Amino acids: CASSLRDRSPLHF.

The chain joins TRBV5-1 to TRBJ2-1; D gene unclear. The V and J ends lost 4 bases and 5 bases respectively, with 10 bases between them. This CDR3 is 13 amino acids long. Germline V CDR1 and CDR2: SGHRS, YFSETQ. CDR3 coding DNA: TGCGCCAGCAGCCCAGCTATGAACAATGAGCAGTTCTTC. Its translation is CASSPAMNNEQFF.

In this sample, this clonotype turned up a few times. The chain links TRBV3-1 to TRBJ2-3, with 9 bases lining up with TRBD1. The CDR3 extends over 13 amino acids. Trimming took 10 bases from V and 6 from J; bases not matched to a gene: 8. Germline assignment: CDR1 LGHDT and CDR2 YNNKEL (reference sequence). CDR3 sequence (DNA): TGTGCCACTATTGACAGGGGGACTGATACGCAGTATTTT. This gives the protein CATIDRGTDTQYF.

This clonotype was seen a handful of times. This chain joins TRBV7-3 and TRBJ2-1, with 10 bases matching TRBD2. Germline assignment: CDR1 SGHTA and CDR2 FQGTGA. This CDR3 region has 16 residues. V trimming: 0 bases; J trimming: 6 bases; junction bases outside the gene matches: 5. This CDR3 is CASSLTSSGSRNEQFF. DNA of the CDR3: TGTGCCAGCAGCTTAACTTCTAGCGGGAGCCGCAATGAGCAGTTCTTC.

This clonotype was seen at least ten times. The V and J genes are TRBV6-5 and TRBJ2-7; 8 nucleotides align to TRBD1. The germline gives CDR1 MNHEY, CDR2 SVGAGI. Trimming took 7 bases from V and 4 from J; bases not matched to a gene: 12. This CDR3 spans 15 amino acids. CDR3 bases: TGTGCCAGCAAGTACTACCCCCAGGGGGCTTACGAGCAGTACTTC. Translating it yields CASKYYPQGAYEQYF.

This clonotype has a count of ten or more. The rearrangement joins TRBV6-2 or TRBV6-3 to TRBJ1-5, with TRBD1 identical over 8 bases. The length of the CDR3 is 17 residues. J gave up 1 base and V 2 bases, and 7 bases lay outside the gene matches. Germline loops: CDR1 MNHEY, CDR2 SVGEGT. For the CDR3, the DNA is TGTGCCAGCAGTTACCCCCGGACAGGGAGCAGCAATCAGCCCCAGCATTTT. Amino acids: CASSYPRTGSSNQPQHF.

This clonotype was seen ten or more times. The V and J genes are TRBV7-6 and TRBJ2-3, with D unclear. CDR3 length: 14 residues. Per the germline V gene, CDR1 is SGHVS and CDR2 is FNYEAQ. Trimming pared 2 bases from V and 2 bases from J, leaving 8 bases between. DNA of the CDR3: TGTGCCAGCAGCTTATTACAGAACACAGATACGCAGTATTTT. This encodes CASSLLQNTDTQYF.

This clonotype was seen many times. The rearrangement joins TRBV4-1 to TRBJ2-3; 9 nucleotides align to TRBD2. The germline V gene has CDR1 MGHRA and CDR2 YSYEKL. V was pared by 3 bases and J by 3 bases, with 13 bases of the junction left unmatched. The CDR3 totals 18 residues. The CDR3 nucleotides are TGCGCCAGCAGCCAGGGGGGGTTTAGCGGGAGACGGACAGATACGCAGTATTTT. Translating gives CASSQGGFSGRRTDTQYF.

In regard to this clonotype: This sequence may be a read error, since a much larger clone differs from it by one base. This chain connects TRBV5-1 to TRBJ2-7; 9 bases align to TRBD1. V was clipped by 7 bases and J by 3 bases; unmatched bases: 11. CDR1 is SGHRS, CDR2 YFSETQ, per germline. This CDR3 spans 15 amino acids. The CDR3 DNA is TGCGCCAGCGGAAAGCCTGGGACAGGGTTCTACGAGCAGTACTTC. It codes for CASGKPGTGFYEQYF.

This clonotype was counted between two and nine times. Here the CDR3 reads CATGYGAGGRGETQYF. CDR3 DNA: TGTGCCACCGGCTATGGGGCAGGGGGCCGAGGGGAGACCCAGTACTTC. V usage is TRBV15 and J usage is TRBJ2-5; 8 nucleotides line up with TRBD1. Germline V gene lookup returns CDR1 LNHNV and CDR2 YYDKDF (reference sequence). This CDR3 is 16 amino acids long. V lost 8 bases, J lost 5 bases, and 16 bases stayed unmatched.